The 4 T cell receptor beta chains reported below all come from one sample, sequenced in a study of blood T cell repertoires in COVID-19. The data were produced by immunoSEQ multiplex PCR, yet TCRdb's version contains in-frame clones alone and is incomplete. The sample shows more than 400,000 clones, 90% of them seen only once. What was sequenced was PBMCs or T cells enriched from blood (not recorded which). The receptors were gathered from a man between 18 and 35 years old who had recovered from COVID-19.

The chain joins TRBV14 to TRBJ2-1, with 8 bases matching TRBD2. Germline loops: CDR1 SGHDN, CDR2 FVKESK. V dropped 1 base and J dropped 5; count of bases not matched to a gene: 7. The CDR3 is 16 amino acids. The CDR3 DNA sequence: TGTGCCAGCAGCCAAGGATATAGCGGGGTAAACAATGAGCAGTTCTTC. Its protein product is CASSQGYSGVNNEQFF. The full variable domain, with the rest looked up from reference TRBV14 and TRBJ2-1, is EAGVTQFPSHSVIEKGQTVTLRCDPISGHDNLYWYRRVMGKEIKFLLHFVKESKQDESGMPNNRFLAERTGGTYSTLKVQPAELEDSGVYFCASSQGYSGVNNEQFFGPGTRLTVL.

V gene TRBV29-1 combines with J gene TRBJ2-7; D possibly corresponds to TRBD1 (6 bases). The CDR3 sequence is 12 residues long. Per the germline V gene, CDR1 is SQVTM and CDR2 is ANQGSEA. The V and J ends lost 6 bases and 1 base respectively, with 10 bases between them. The CDR3, as DNA: TGCAGCGTAGCGACAGGTTCCTACGAGCAGTACTTC. This codes for CSVATGSYEQYF.

The chain employs TRBV27 and TRBJ2-2; the match to TRBD2 covers 7 bases. The J segment lost 3 bases and the V segment lost 6 bases, leaving 7 bases of the junction unmatched. Germline CDR1 and CDR2: MNHEY and SMNVEV (reference sequence). There are 15 residues in the CDR3. In nucleotides, the CDR3 is TGTGCCAGCAGGGCGGGAGCGTCGGACACCGGGGAGCTGTTTTTT. Protein product: CASRAGASDTGELFF.

This sequence joins TRBV19 and TRBJ2-7, with 8 bases that match TRBD2. Germline V gene lookup returns CDR1 LNHDA and CDR2 SQIVND (reference sequence). V lost 2 bases, J lost 0 bases, and 3 bases stayed unmatched. The CDR3 spans 15 residues. The CDR3 region is CASSIYSGSSYEQYF. The DNA for the CDR3 is TGTGCCAGTAGTATATACAGCGGGAGCTCCTACGAGCAGTACTTC.